These 23 T cell receptor beta chains share one sample of origin, sequenced in a study of cytomegalovirus exposure and HLA in healthy donors. The PCR was carried out with 60 Vbeta primers and 13 Jbeta primers. The method was immunoSEQ multiplex PCR; TCRdb's version includes in-frame clones alone and lacks a portion of them. The table records some 160,000 clones, roughly a tenth of them present only once. The sequencing input was PBMCs. These receptors were taken from a male donor in good health and CMV-seronegative.

This chain links TRBV5-5 with TRBJ1-2; perhaps TRBD1 as D (6 bases). The germline CDR1 and CDR2 sequences are SGHKS and YYEKEE (reference sequence). V lost 1 base, J lost 5 bases, and 12 bases lay in between. The CDR3 is made up of 14 amino acids. The chain's CDR3 is CASSLLAGEYGYTF. CDR3 coding DNA: TGTGCCAGCAGCTTGTTGGCAGGGGAATATGGCTACACCTTC.

Only a few counts were recorded for this clone. The chain employs TRBV28 and TRBJ1-2; D might be TRBD1 (5 bases). With 6 bases removed from V and 3 bases from J, the gap between germline ends came to 14 bases. Germline assignment: CDR1 MDHEN and CDR2 SYDVKM. The CDR3 runs 14 residues. The CDR3 nucleotides read TGTGCCAGCAGCATTATCGACAGACACTATGGCTACACCTTC. Translating gives CASSIIDRHYGYTF.

The rearrangement uses TRBV28 and TRBJ2-1; TRBD1 agrees at 11 bases. Germline CDR1 MDHEN, CDR2 SYDVKM. Trimming cost V 1 base and J 2 bases; bases outside gene matches: 7. The CDR3 length is 18 residues. In nucleotides, the CDR3 is TGTGCCAGCAGTTTATCCGCGGACAGGGGGCTACCCTACAATGAGCAGTTCTTC. This sequence encodes CASSLSADRGLPYNEQFF.

V usage is TRBV11-2 and J usage is TRBJ1-2, with unresolved D. CDR3 length: 19 amino acids. Germline values: CDR1 SGHAT, CDR2 FQNNGV. V was cut by 2 bases and J by 4 bases, with 26 bases left in between. CDR3 in amino acids: CASSLSPDQAPTRFYGYTF. For the CDR3, the DNA is TGTGCCAGCAGCTTATCTCCTGACCAGGCTCCCACCCGCTTCTATGGCTACACCTTC.

This clone was detected a few times. The chain is built from TRBV27 and TRBJ2-7; 7 bases match TRBD1. Germline V CDR1 and CDR2: MNHEY, SMNVEV (reference sequence). The ends lost 6 bases at V and 3 bases at J; junction bases unmatched: 8. The CDR3 runs 14 residues. CDR3 sequence: CASRATGFSYEQYF. The DNA for the CDR3 is TGTGCCAGCAGGGCGACAGGGTTCAGCTACGAGCAGTACTTC.

This clone was observed a few times. The chain is built from TRBV5-6 and TRBJ2-2; 8 nucleotides line up with TRBD1. Trimming took 2 bases from V and 5 from J; bases not matched to a gene: 8. CDR3 size: 16 residues. Germline-derived CDR1 and CDR2 are SGHDT and YYEEEE. As DNA, the CDR3 is TGTGCCAGCAGCTTAGCAGGGGGCGCAGGAACCGGGGAGCTGTTTTTT. Its protein product is CASSLAGGAGTGELFF.

On this clone: The sample holds other DNA sequences that translate to the same CDR3. The gene calls are TRBV13 and TRBJ1-2; tentatively, D is TRBD1 (6 bases). V was clipped by 5 bases and J by 5 bases, with 9 bases between them. The CDR3 is 12 residues long. Germline values: CDR1 PRHDT, CDR2 FYEKMQ (reference sequence). The CDR3 reads CASSTGQYGYTF. CDR3 sequence (DNA): TGTGCCAGCAGCACCGGACAGTATGGCTACACCTTC.

This clone was counted a few times. The V and J genes are TRBV18 and TRBJ2-2; tentative D call: TRBD1 (6 bases). The germline gives CDR1 KGHSH, CDR2 LQKENI. CDR3 size: 13 residues. The V and J ends lost 9 bases and 1 base respectively, with 9 bases between them. The CDR3 DNA follows: TGTGCCAGTCGGACAGAGAACACCGGGGAGCTGTTTTTT. It specifies CASRTENTGELFF.

The table lists this clone with a few counts. The chain employs TRBV4-3 and TRBJ1-1, with 8 bases matching TRBD1. This CDR3 is built from 15 residues. With V trimmed by 2 bases and J by 3 bases, 5 bases remained unmatched. The germline V gene encodes CDR1 LGHNA and CDR2 YSLEER. The CDR3 DNA reads as TGCGCCAGCAGCCAACGGACAGGGTCTCACACTGAAGCTTTCTTT. Protein: CASSQRTGSHTEAFF.

About this clone: Likely a read error: the CDR3 ends without its conserved phenylalanine or tryptophan. The genes are TRBV6-6 and TRBJ1-1; 7 positions agree with TRBD1. J was trimmed by 4 bases and V by 6 bases; bases with no gene match: 5. This CDR3 contains 13 residues. Germline V lookup: CDR1 MNHNY, CDR2 SVGAGI (reference sequence). The DNA of the CDR3 is TGTGCCAGCAGCCGGACAGGTGGCACTGAAGCTTTCTTG. It is translated as CASSRTGGTEAFL.

This clone has just a few counts. This chain uses TRBV6-6 with TRBJ2-7; TRBD1 aligns across 11 bases. The CDR3 has 15 amino acids. Germline CDR1 reads MNHNY; CDR2 reads SVGAGI (reference sequence). After removal of 6 bases from V and 4 bases from J, the junction contained 8 bases not matched to a gene. CDR3 sequence reads: CASSHPGTGGYEQYF. In DNA form, the CDR3 reads TGTGCCAGCAGCCACCCCGGGACAGGGGGATACGAGCAGTACTTC.

The V call is TRBV28, the J call TRBJ1-6; 7 bases match TRBD1. This CDR3 has 16 amino acids. With V trimmed by 3 bases and J by 7 bases, 9 bases remained unmatched. The germline CDR1 and CDR2 sequences are MDHEN and SYDVKM. The CDR3 loop reads CASSFSPRGENSPLHF. In DNA form, the CDR3 reads TGTGCCAGCAGTTTCAGTCCCAGGGGGGAAAATTCACCCCTCCACTTT. Full variable domain (outside the CDR3, taken from reference TRBV28 and TRBJ1-6): DVKVTQSSRYLVKRTGEKVFLECVQDMDHENMFWYRQDPGLGLRLIYFSYDVKMKEKGDIPEGYSVSREKKERFSLILESASTNQTSMYLCASSFSPRGENSPLHFGNGTRLTVT.

This clone was seen only a few times. The CDR3 nucleotides read TGTGCCAGCAGCTACCCCCGGACAGCCGTCACTGAAGCTTTCTTT. Protein: CASSYPRTAVTEAFF. The chain recombines TRBV11-2 with TRBJ1-1, with D maybe TRBD1 (6 bases). The CDR3 is made up of 15 amino acids. V was cut by 4 bases and J by 4 bases, with 16 bases left in between. The germline gives CDR1 SGHAT, CDR2 FQNNGV.

This chain connects TRBV5-4 to TRBJ1-2, with a tentative D call TRBD1 (5 bases). Trimming left V 4 bases short and J 6 bases short, with 10 bases between. Germline V gene sequence: CDR1 SGHNT, CDR2 YYREEE (reference sequence). The CDR3 has 12 amino acids. The CDR3 coding sequence is TGTGCCAGCAGCGACTGGGGGGATGGCTACACCTTC. Its translation: CASSDWGDGYTF.

This clone was counted a few times. The chain couples TRBV2 to TRBJ1-5; possibly TRBD1 for D (5 bases). V was clipped by 3 bases and J by 0 bases, with 9 bases between them. The CDR3 extends over 15 amino acids. Germline-derived CDR1 and CDR2 are SNHLY and FYNNEI. This CDR3 reads CASSDREYSNQPQHF. The CDR3 DNA reads TGTGCCAGCAGTGACAGGGAATATAGCAATCAGCCCCAGCATTTT.

The CDR3 sequence is CASSQDHGVTNYGYTF. The CDR3 DNA reads as TGCGCCAGCAGCCAAGATCACGGAGTAACTAACTATGGCTACACCTTC. This chain connects TRBV4-3 to TRBJ1-2, with D unresolved. The CDR3 runs 16 residues. Germline-derived CDR1 and CDR2 are LGHNA and YSLEER. The V end lost 0 bases, the J end lost 0 bases, and 11 bases lay between the germline ends.

The rearrangement uses TRBV27 and TRBJ1-1; 9 nucleotides agree with TRBD1. V lost 3 bases and J lost 8; bases outside the gene matches: 4. Germline V gene lookup returns CDR1 MNHEY and CDR2 SMNVEV (reference sequence). This CDR3 has 13 residues. The CDR3 DNA is TGTGCCAGCAGTTTGACCGGGACAGGGGAAGCTTTCTTT. It specifies CASSLTGTGEAFF.

The chain recombines TRBV6-6 with TRBJ2-7, with 12 bases aligning to TRBD2. There are 15 residues in the CDR3. V was clipped by 2 bases and J by 2 bases; unmatched bases: 1. The germline V gene encodes CDR1 MNHNY and CDR2 SVGAGI (reference sequence). The DNA of the CDR3 is TGTGCCAGCAGTTACCGACTAGCGGGAGCCTACGAGCAGTACTTC. The encoded protein is CASSYRLAGAYEQYF.

The CDR3 DNA sequence: TGTGCCAGCAGCCCGGGGACAGGGGGCTGGGTCCTCCACTTT. Encoded protein: CASSPGTGGWVLHF. The chain carries TRBV6-6 and TRBJ1-6; 12 bases align to TRBD1. The CDR3 covers 14 residues. Looked up from germline, CDR1 is MNHNY and CDR2 is SVGAGI (reference sequence). V gave up 6 bases and J gave up 15 bases; unmatched junction bases: 9.

The chain uses TRBV7-2 and TRBJ2-7; 7 nucleotides agree with TRBD1. The CDR3 totals 14 residues. J was trimmed by 3 bases and V by 5 bases; bases with no gene match: 7. Germline loops: CDR1 SGHTA, CDR2 FQGNSA. CDR3 bases: TGTGCCAGCAGCCTCCAACAGGGGTTCTACGAGCAGTACTTC. This sequence encodes CASSLQQGFYEQYF.

This chain uses TRBV7-6 with TRBJ1-5, with 7 bases aligning to TRBD1. The germline V gene encodes CDR1 SGHVS and CDR2 FNYEAQ. The CDR3 consists of 14 residues. V lost 4 bases, J lost 5 bases, and 5 bases stayed unmatched. CDR3 loop: CASSSTGPDQPQHF. The CDR3 DNA sequence: TGTGCCAGCAGCTCGACAGGGCCGGATCAGCCCCAGCATTTT. Together with reference TRBV7-6 and TRBJ1-5, the CDR3 gives the full variable domain: GAGVSQSPRYKVTKRGQDVALRCDPISGHVSLYWYRQALGQGPEFLTYFNYEAQQDKSGLPNDRFSAERPEGSISTLTIQRTEQRDSAMYRCASSSTGPDQPQHFGDGTRLSIL.

CDR3 in DNA: TGTGCCAGTAAACCGGGGATGATCGCTTTCTTT. It yields the protein CASKPGMIAFF. The rearrangement links TRBV19 to TRBJ1-1; D unclear. The CDR3 is made up of 11 amino acids. Trimming took off 7 bases at V and 11 bases at J, with 14 bases between the two ends. Germline V lookup: CDR1 LNHDA, CDR2 SQIVND (reference sequence). Complete variable domain (other parts from reference TRBV19 and TRBJ1-1): DGGITQSPKYLFRKEGQNVTLSCEQNLNHDAMYWYRQDPGQGLRLIYYSQIVNDFQKGDIAEGYSVSREKKESFPLTVTSAQKNPTAFYLCASKPGMIAFFGQGTRLTVV.

The V and J genes are TRBV5-5 and TRBJ1-4; 8 positions agree with TRBD1. Germline V CDR1 and CDR2: SGHKS, YYEKEE (reference sequence). This CDR3 spans 15 amino acids. Trimming removed 4 bases from V and 8 bases from J; junction bases left unmatched: 10. The CDR3 reads CASSKAGGRSEKLFF. The CDR3 DNA reads TGTGCCAGCAGCAAGGCAGGGGGCCGGAGCGAAAAACTGTTTTTT.